These 31 T cell receptor beta chains came from one sample sequenced in a study of shared clonotypes between healthy human individuals. Sequencing was performed with immunoSEQ multiplex PCR; in TCRdb, only in-frame clones are kept and a portion is missing. Here the sample spans about 610,000 clones, about 96% being singletons. The sequencing input was naive CD4+ T cells sorted from blood. Subset given: CD45RA+ positively selected. These receptors originate from a woman aged 30 to 39 in good health.

This chain links TRBV23-1 with TRBJ2-6; no reliable D call. TRBV23-1 is marked as an open reading frame, function uncertain. CDR3 size: 17 residues. Trimming cost V 4 bases and J 1 base, with 14 bases left between them. The CDR3: CASSLRRVGSGANVLTF. The CDR3 DNA sequence: TGCGCCAGCAGTCTCCGAAGGGTGGGATCTGGGGCCAACGTCCTGACTTTC.

This chain uses TRBV28 with TRBJ1-4, with a weak D call TRBD1 (5 bases). V was trimmed by 6 bases and J by 6 bases, leaving 11 bases between them. CDR3 length equals 13 residues. Germline-derived CDR1 and CDR2 are MDHEN and SYDVKM. The CDR3 coding sequence is TGTGCCAGCAGATCCACAGGTTATGAAAAACTGTTTTTT. It translates to CASRSTGYEKLFF.

Notes on this clone: One end of the junction is discordant with germline, which a read error may explain. V is TRBV5-1 and J is TRBJ1-1; D may be TRBD1 (5 bases). This CDR3 region has 13 residues. Germline V gene data show CDR1 as SGHRS and CDR2 as YFSETQ. The DNA for the CDR3 is TGCGCCAGCAGCTTCGGGACCGGGACTGCAGCTTTCTTT. It yields the protein CASSFGTGTAAFF.

This clone was recorded once. The chain carries TRBV7-2 and TRBJ2-7; possible D gene TRBD1, 5 bases. V shed 2 bases and J shed 2 bases, with 7 bases lying between them. Germline CDR1 is SGHTA and CDR2 is FQGNSA. The CDR3 sequence is 13 residues long. The CDR3, as DNA: TGTGCCAGCAGCTTAAGACAGACCTACGAGCAGTACTTC. Protein sequence: CASSLRQTYEQYF. Full variable domain (rest looked up from reference TRBV7-2 and TRBJ2-7): GAGVSQSPSNKVTEKGKDVELRCDPISGHTALYWYRQSLGQGLEFLIYFQGNSAPDKSGLPSDRFSAERTGGSVSTLTIQRTQQEDSAVYLCASSLRQTYEQYFGPGTRLTVT.

V is TRBV7-9 and J is TRBJ2-3; the D is unclear. V lost 6 bases, J lost 0 bases, and 10 bases lay in between. The germline CDR1 and CDR2 sequences are SEHNR and FQNEAQ (reference sequence). CDR3 length: 14 amino acids. The CDR3 region is CASRDGSSTDTQYF. CDR3 bases: TGTGCCAGCAGGGACGGCTCTAGCACAGATACGCAGTATTTT.

This sequence joins TRBV7-9 and TRBJ2-7; tentatively, D is TRBD2 (5 bases). The CDR3 extends over 14 amino acids. CDR1 is SEHNR, CDR2 FQNEAQ, per germline (reference sequence). V was pared by 6 bases and J by 1 base, with 13 bases between. CDR3 loop: CASSIQEESYEQYF. For the CDR3, the DNA is TGTGCCAGCAGTATCCAGGAGGAATCCTACGAGCAGTACTTC.

As concerns this clone: A read error may account for a junction end that differs from germline. The chain is built from TRBV18 and TRBJ2-5; maybe TRBD2 (5 bases). Looked up from germline, CDR1 is KGHSH and CDR2 is LQKENI. The CDR3 is made up of 12 amino acids. CDR3 protein: CASSPVPGSHHF. In nucleotides, the CDR3 is TGTGCCAGCTCACCTGTCCCGGGATCGCATCACTTC.

The V and J genes are TRBV6-6 and TRBJ2-7; D perhaps matches TRBD1 (6 bases). CDR1 and CDR2 from the germline V gene are MNHNY and SVGAGI (reference sequence). V was clipped by 2 bases and J by 0 bases, with 11 bases between them. CDR3 length: 15 residues. This CDR3 reads CASSYGQTRSYEQYF. The DNA of the CDR3 is TGTGCCAGCAGTTACGGACAGACGCGCTCCTACGAGCAGTACTTC.

The chain links TRBV18 to TRBJ2-1, with D perhaps matching TRBD1 (6 bases). The V end lost 3 bases, the J end lost 2 bases, and 11 bases lay between the germline ends. CDR3 length: 15 amino acids. Germline values: CDR1 KGHSH, CDR2 LQKENI. CDR3 nucleotide sequence: TGTGCCAGCTCACCCCGGGACAACCCCTACAATGAGCAGTTCTTC. Encoded protein: CASSPRDNPYNEQFF. Based on the CDR3 plus reference TRBV18 and TRBJ2-1, the full variable domain is NAGVMQNPRHLVRRRGQEARLRCSPMKGHSHVYWYRQLPEEGLKFMVYLQKENIIDESGMPKERFSAEFPKEGPSILRIQQVVRGDSAAYFCASSPRDNPYNEQFFGPGTRLTVL.

V is TRBV28 and J is TRBJ2-7; D is unclear. V was pared by 6 bases and J by 4 bases, with 16 bases between. The CDR3 runs to 14 residues. Germline CDR1 is MDHEN and CDR2 is SYDVKM. The DNA of the CDR3 is TGTGCCAGCAGCTACTTTAACAGCCCGTACGAGCAGTACTTC. Translating it yields CASSYFNSPYEQYF.

This clone was recorded only once. V is TRBV13 and J is TRBJ2-1, with D possibly matching TRBD1 (5 bases). Trimming removed 5 bases at V and 6 bases at J, with 20 bases between. CDR1 PRHDT and CDR2 FYEKMQ come from the germline V gene (reference sequence). This CDR3 is 16 amino acids long. The CDR3: CASSPRRQGIGNEQFF. CDR3 nucleotide sequence: TGTGCCAGCAGCCCCCGTCGGCAGGGAATAGGCAATGAGCAGTTCTTC. Together with reference TRBV13 and TRBJ2-1, the CDR3 gives the full variable domain: AAGVIQSPRHLIKEKRETATLKCYPIPRHDTVYWYQQGPGQDPQFLISFYEKMQSDKGSIPDRFSAQQFSDYHSELNMSSLELGDSALYFCASSPRRQGIGNEQFFGPGTRLTVL.

V is TRBV5-5 and J is TRBJ1-4; D is uncertain. The CDR3 contains 15 residues. The germline V and J ends were trimmed by 0 bases and 0 bases, with 6 bases remaining between them. The germline gives CDR1 SGHKS, CDR2 YYEKEE (reference sequence). The DNA for the CDR3 is TGTGCCAGCAGCTTGGGGCGTTCAACTAATGAAAAACTGTTTTTT. Residues: CASSLGRSTNEKLFF.

The chain couples TRBV5-1 to TRBJ2-7; D is possibly TRBD1 (6 bases). The V gene's germline CDR1 is SGHRS and CDR2 YFSETQ. Trimming shortened V by 5 bases and J by 3 bases, and 18 bases separated the two germline ends. The length of the CDR3 is 15 residues. The CDR3 spells CASRPAIGTNYEQYF. The CDR3 DNA is TGCGCCAGCAGACCTGCTATTGGGACAAACTACGAGCAGTACTTC.

The genes are TRBV5-1 and TRBJ2-5; TRBD2 aligns across 10 bases. Germline V lookup: CDR1 SGHRS, CDR2 YFSETQ. J lost 5 bases, V lost 1 base, and 5 bases had no gene match. The length of the CDR3 is 15 residues. CDR3: CASSLIAGGGETQYF. The CDR3 bases are TGCGCCAGCAGCTTGATAGCGGGAGGCGGGGAGACCCAGTACTTC. Variable domain in full (rest from reference TRBV5-1 and TRBJ2-5): KAGVTQTPRYLIKTRGQQVTLSCSPISGHRSVSWYQQTPGQGLQFLFEYFSETQRNKGNFPGRFSGRQFSNSRSEMNVSTLELGDSALYLCASSLIAGGGETQYFGPGTRLLVL.

The CDR3 DNA follows: TGCGCCAGCAGGGGCCGTGAGGGCCTTTTACGGGAGACCCAGTACTTC. Encoded protein: CASRGREGLLRETQYF. The chain joins TRBV5-1 to TRBJ2-5; possibly TRBD2 for D (5 bases). The CDR3 runs 16 residues. V gave up 5 bases and J gave up 5 bases, with 22 bases separating them. Per germline, CDR1 SGHRS and CDR2 YFSETQ.

The chain has TRBV11-3 and TRBJ2-2; D is perhaps TRBD2 (6 bases). The CDR3 sequence is 11 residues long. CDR1 and CDR2 from the germline V gene are SGHNT and YENEEA. With 8 bases removed from V and 6 bases from J, the gap between germline ends came to 7 bases. The CDR3 protein is CASGGSGELFF. CDR3 nucleotides: TGTGCCAGCGGGGGGTCCGGGGAGCTGTTTTTT.

The chain employs TRBV4-1 and TRBJ1-2; D is ambiguous. Germline V lookup: CDR1 MGHRA, CDR2 YSYEKL. V shed 0 bases and J shed 8 bases, with 13 bases lying between them. The CDR3 extends over 14 amino acids. CDR3 protein: CASSQERQLGGYTF. In DNA, the CDR3 is TGCGCCAGCAGCCAAGAACGCCAGCTTGGGGGCTACACCTTC.

J is TRBJ1-3 and V is TRBV19; D is unresolved. This CDR3 spans 16 amino acids. Germline lookup yields CDR1 LNHDA and CDR2 SQIVND (reference sequence). V was cut by 7 bases and J by 2 bases, with 18 bases left in between. This CDR3 reads CASISAAGWPGNTIYF. For the CDR3, the DNA is TGTGCCAGTATCTCGGCGGCCGGATGGCCTGGAAACACCATATATTTT.

This clone was seen just once. The gene calls are TRBV27 and TRBJ2-5; TRBD1 or TRBD2 may be the D gene (5 bases each). Trimming removed 6 bases from V and 1 base from J, with 9 bases in between. The CDR3 is 13 amino acids. Germline V gene lookup returns CDR1 MNHEY and CDR2 SMNVEV (reference sequence). The CDR3 loop is CASSTRGQETQYF. As DNA, the CDR3 is TGTGCCAGCAGCACGAGGGGCCAAGAGACCCAGTACTTC.

This chain links TRBV19 with TRBJ2-5; 7 nucleotides agree with TRBD1. The junction had 6 bases not matched to a gene; V was cut back by 3 bases and J by 8 bases. The length of the CDR3 is 13 residues. Per the germline V gene, CDR1 is LNHDA and CDR2 is SQIVND (reference sequence). The CDR3 loop reads CASSMGQPETQYF. The DNA of the CDR3 is TGTGCCAGTAGTATGGGACAGCCTGAAACCCAGTACTTC.

V usage is TRBV4-1 and J usage is TRBJ2-7; 9 bases fit TRBD2. Germline loops: CDR1 MGHRA, CDR2 YSYEKL. CDR3 length: 17 residues. Trimming at V came to 2 bases and at J to 2 bases, leaving 10 bases not matched to a gene. This chain's CDR3 is CASSQPTASGKTYEQYF. CDR3 in DNA: TGCGCCAGCAGCCAACCAACTGCTAGCGGGAAGACCTACGAGCAGTACTTC.

V is TRBV6-1 and J is TRBJ2-7; tentative D call: TRBD1 (5 bases). The CDR3 runs 13 residues. Germline values: CDR1 MNHNS, CDR2 SASEGT. The germline V and J ends were trimmed by 4 bases and 4 bases, with 11 bases remaining between them. The CDR3 DNA reads TGTGCCAGCAGTGTAGGGGTGCAATACGAGCAGTACTTC. This translates into CASSVGVQYEQYF.

V and J are TRBV28 and TRBJ2-7, with 10 bases identical to TRBD1. V shed 6 bases and J 0 bases; nucleotides not matched to a gene: 2. The CDR3 has 14 residues. Looked up from germline, CDR1 is MDHEN and CDR2 is SYDVKM. This CDR3 reads CASRRDRGSYEQYF. CDR3 nucleotide sequence: TGTGCCAGCAGGAGGGACAGGGGCTCCTACGAGCAGTACTTC.

This chain connects TRBV30 to TRBJ2-5; 7 bases agree with TRBD1. CDR3 size: 13 residues. Trimming cost V 4 bases and J 4 bases; bases outside gene matches: 6. CDR1 GTSNPN and CDR2 SVGIG come from the germline V gene (reference sequence). CDR3: CAWTGQRGETQYF. Written as DNA, the CDR3 is TGTGCCTGGACGGGACAGAGGGGAGAGACCCAGTACTTC.

The rearrangement uses TRBV18 and TRBJ2-1; D unresolved. The germline CDR1 and CDR2 sequences are KGHSH and LQKENI. The CDR3 extends over 15 amino acids. The V end was cut by 1 base, the J end by 7 bases, with 14 bases between. This CDR3 reads CASSPLIGNLNEQFF. The CDR3 bases are TGTGCCAGCTCACCACTTATTGGGAACCTGAATGAGCAGTTCTTC.

A note on this clone: Distinct nucleotide sequences in the sample also encode this CDR3. The chain employs TRBV20-1 and TRBJ2-5, with 8 bases aligning to TRBD2. The last part of the DNA fits TRBJ2-7 better; the J call may be wrong. CDR3 length: 11 residues. Germline loops: CDR1 DFQATT, CDR2 SNEGSKA (reference sequence). CDR3 nucleotide sequence: TGCAGTGCCCGGGGGGGCTACGAGCAGTACTTC. It encodes CSARGGYEQYF.

The chain uses TRBV2 and TRBJ1-1; 9 bases agree with TRBD1. J was trimmed by 3 bases and V by 6 bases; bases with no gene match: 5. This CDR3 spans 14 amino acids. Germline V lookup: CDR1 SNHLY, CDR2 FYNNEI. In DNA, the CDR3 is TGTGCCAGCAGCGGACAGGGGTTTGACACTGAAGCTTTCTTT. The encoded protein is CASSGQGFDTEAFF. Full variable domain (missing parts from reference TRBV2 and TRBJ1-1): EPEVTQTPSHQVTQMGQEVILRCVPISNHLYFYWYRQILGQKVEFLVSFYNNEISEKSEIFDDQFSVERPDGSNFTLKIRSTKLEDSAMYFCASSGQGFDTEAFFGQGTRLTVV.

The CDR3 sequence is CASRNGPQGKDNEQFF. The CDR3 DNA reads TGTGCCAGCAGGAACGGACCACAGGGGAAGGACAATGAGCAGTTCTTC. This sequence joins TRBV7-9 and TRBJ2-1, with 7 bases identical to TRBD1. J lost 5 bases, V lost 6 bases, and 13 bases had no gene match. The CDR3 spans 16 residues. Germline CDR1 reads SEHNR; CDR2 reads FQNEAQ (reference sequence).

The J gene is TRBJ2-1, the V gene TRBV4-2, with a possible D match to TRBD1 (6 bases). The CDR3 extends over 16 amino acids. CDR1 LGHNA and CDR2 YNFKEQ come from the germline V gene. The V end was cut by 0 bases, the J end by 9 bases, with 18 bases between. CDR3 region: CASSQEKGTKRGEQFF. In nucleotides, the CDR3 is TGTGCCAGCAGCCAAGAAAAGGGGACAAAACGTGGTGAGCAGTTCTTC.

The chain joins TRBV7-3 to TRBJ1-1, with D unclear. Trimming removed 5 bases from V and 5 bases from J, with 12 bases in between. Germline CDR1 reads SGHTA; CDR2 reads FQGTGA. The CDR3 consists of 13 residues. CDR3 region: CASSPNGRTEAFF. The CDR3, as DNA: TGTGCCAGCAGCCCCAACGGCAGGACTGAAGCTTTCTTT.

The V gene is TRBV11-2, the J gene TRBJ2-3; a possible D gene is TRBD2 (6 bases). The V gene's germline CDR1 is SGHAT and CDR2 FQNNGV. V dropped 1 base and J dropped 6 bases, with 11 bases sitting between them. The CDR3 totals 14 residues. This chain's CDR3 is CASSLAGVRDTQYF. DNA for the CDR3: TGTGCCAGCAGCTTAGCGGGAGTCAGGGATACGCAGTATTTT.